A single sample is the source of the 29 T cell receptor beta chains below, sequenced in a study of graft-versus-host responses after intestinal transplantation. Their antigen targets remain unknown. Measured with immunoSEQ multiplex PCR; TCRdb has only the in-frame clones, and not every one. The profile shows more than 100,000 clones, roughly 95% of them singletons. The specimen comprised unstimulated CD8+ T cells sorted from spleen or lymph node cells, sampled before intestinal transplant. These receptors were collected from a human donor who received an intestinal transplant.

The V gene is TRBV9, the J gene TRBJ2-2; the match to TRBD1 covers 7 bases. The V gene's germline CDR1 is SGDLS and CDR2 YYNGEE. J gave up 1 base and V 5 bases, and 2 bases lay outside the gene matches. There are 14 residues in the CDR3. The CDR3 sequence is CASSTGENTGELFF. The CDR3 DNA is TGTGCCAGCAGTACAGGGGAGAACACCGGGGAGCTGTTTTTT.

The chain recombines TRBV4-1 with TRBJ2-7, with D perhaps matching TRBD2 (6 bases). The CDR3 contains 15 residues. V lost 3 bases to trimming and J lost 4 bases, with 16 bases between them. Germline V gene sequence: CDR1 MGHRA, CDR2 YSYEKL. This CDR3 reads CASSQDPGLGYEQYF. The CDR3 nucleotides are TGCGCCAGCAGCCAGGATCCGGGACTCGGTTACGAGCAGTACTTC.

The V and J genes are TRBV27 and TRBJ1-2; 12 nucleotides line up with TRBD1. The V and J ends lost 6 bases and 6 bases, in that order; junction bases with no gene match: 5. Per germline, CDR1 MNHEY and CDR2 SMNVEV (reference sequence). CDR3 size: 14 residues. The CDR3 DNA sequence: TGTGCCAGCAGGGGGACAGGGGGCTCTAATGGCTACACCTTC. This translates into CASRGTGGSNGYTF.

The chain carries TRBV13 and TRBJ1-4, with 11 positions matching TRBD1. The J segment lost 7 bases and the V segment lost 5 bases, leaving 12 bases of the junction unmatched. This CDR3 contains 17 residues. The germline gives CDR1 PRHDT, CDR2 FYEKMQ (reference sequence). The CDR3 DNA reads TGTGCCAGCAGCCGGGGACAGGGGGGGTTTATGTCTGAAAAACTGTTTTTT. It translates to CASSRGQGGFMSEKLFF.

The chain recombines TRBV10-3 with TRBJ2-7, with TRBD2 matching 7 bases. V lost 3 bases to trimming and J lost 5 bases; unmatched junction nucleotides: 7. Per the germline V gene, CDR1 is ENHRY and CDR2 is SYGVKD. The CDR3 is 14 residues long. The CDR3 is CAISDPRLANEQYF. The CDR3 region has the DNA TGTGCCATCAGTGATCCCCGACTAGCCAACGAGCAGTACTTC.

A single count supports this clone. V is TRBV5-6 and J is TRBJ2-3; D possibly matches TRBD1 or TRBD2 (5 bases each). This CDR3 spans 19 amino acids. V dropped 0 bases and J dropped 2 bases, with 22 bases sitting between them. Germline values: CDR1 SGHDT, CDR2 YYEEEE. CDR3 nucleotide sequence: TGTGCCAGCAGCTTGGTGTTGGTGGGGGTGGGCGGAGACACAGATACGCAGTATTTT. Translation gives CASSLVLVGVGGDTDTQYF.

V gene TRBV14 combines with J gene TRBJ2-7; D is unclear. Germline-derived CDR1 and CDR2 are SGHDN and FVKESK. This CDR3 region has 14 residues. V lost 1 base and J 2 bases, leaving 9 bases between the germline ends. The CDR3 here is CASSQGIGTYEQYF. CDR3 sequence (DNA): TGTGCCAGCAGCCAAGGGATAGGTACCTACGAGCAGTACTTC.

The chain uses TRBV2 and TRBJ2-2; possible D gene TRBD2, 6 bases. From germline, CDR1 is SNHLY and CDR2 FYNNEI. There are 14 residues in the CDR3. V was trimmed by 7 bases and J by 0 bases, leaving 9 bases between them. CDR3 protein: CASMGLSNTGELFF. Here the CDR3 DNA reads TGTGCCAGCATGGGACTTTCGAACACCGGGGAGCTGTTTTTT.

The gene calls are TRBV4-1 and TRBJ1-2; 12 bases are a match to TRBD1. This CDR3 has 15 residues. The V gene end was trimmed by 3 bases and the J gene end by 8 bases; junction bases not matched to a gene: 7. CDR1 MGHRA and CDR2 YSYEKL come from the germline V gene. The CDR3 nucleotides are TGCGCCAGCAGCCAGGGACAGGGGGCATCGCAAGGCTACACCTTC. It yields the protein CASSQGQGASQGYTF.

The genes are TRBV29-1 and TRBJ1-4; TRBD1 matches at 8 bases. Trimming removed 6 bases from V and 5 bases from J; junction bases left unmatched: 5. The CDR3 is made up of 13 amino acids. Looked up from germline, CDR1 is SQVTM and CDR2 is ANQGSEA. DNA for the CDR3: TGCAGCGTCCTGACAGGGGAAAATGAAAAACTGTTTTTT. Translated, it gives CSVLTGENEKLFF.

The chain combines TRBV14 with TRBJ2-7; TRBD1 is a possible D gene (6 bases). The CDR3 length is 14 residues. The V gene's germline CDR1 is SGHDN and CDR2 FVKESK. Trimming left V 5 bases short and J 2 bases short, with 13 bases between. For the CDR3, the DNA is TGTGCCAGCAGCACTACAGGGTGGACCTACGAGCAGTACTTC. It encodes CASSTTGWTYEQYF.

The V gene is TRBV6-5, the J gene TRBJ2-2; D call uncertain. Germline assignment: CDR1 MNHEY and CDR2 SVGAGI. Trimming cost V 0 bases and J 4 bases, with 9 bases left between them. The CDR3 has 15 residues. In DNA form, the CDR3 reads TGTGCCAGCAGTTACTCTGGACCGATCACCGGGGAGCTGTTTTTT. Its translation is CASSYSGPITGELFF.

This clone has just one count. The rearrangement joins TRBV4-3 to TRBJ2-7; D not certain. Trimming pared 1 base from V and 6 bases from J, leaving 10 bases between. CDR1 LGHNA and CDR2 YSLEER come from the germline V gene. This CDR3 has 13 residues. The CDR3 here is CASSQAERREQYF. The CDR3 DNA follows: TGCGCCAGCAGCCAAGCGGAACGACGCGAGCAGTACTTC.

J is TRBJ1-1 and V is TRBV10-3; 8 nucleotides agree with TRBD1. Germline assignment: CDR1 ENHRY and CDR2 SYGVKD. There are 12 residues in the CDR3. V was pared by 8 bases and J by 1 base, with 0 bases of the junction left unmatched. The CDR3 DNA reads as TGTGCCATCGGGACAGGGAACACTGAAGCTTTCTTT. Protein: CAIGTGNTEAFF.

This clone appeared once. CDR3 sequence (DNA): TGTGCCAGCAGCTTAGTGTATGGCAGGGATGATGTTAGCAATCAGCCCCAGCATTTT. Amino acid sequence: CASSLVYGRDDVSNQPQHF. The chain joins TRBV11-3 to TRBJ1-5, with D possibly TRBD1 on 5 matching bases. V was pared by 1 base and J by 0 bases, with 19 bases between. This CDR3 spans 19 amino acids. The germline gives CDR1 SGHNT, CDR2 YENEEA.

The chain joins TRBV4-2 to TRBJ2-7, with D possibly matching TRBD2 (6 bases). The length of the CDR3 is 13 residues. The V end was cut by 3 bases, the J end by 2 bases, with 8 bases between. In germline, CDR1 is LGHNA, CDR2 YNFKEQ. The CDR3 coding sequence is TGTGCCAGCAGCCAGCAGCGGGCCTACGAGCAGTACTTC. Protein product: CASSQQRAYEQYF.

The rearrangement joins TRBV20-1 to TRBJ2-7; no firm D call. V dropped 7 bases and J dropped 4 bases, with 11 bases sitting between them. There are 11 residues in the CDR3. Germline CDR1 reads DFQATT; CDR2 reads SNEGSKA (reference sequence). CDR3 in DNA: TGCAGTGGGAGACCTTTATACGAGCAGTACTTC. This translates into CSGRPLYEQYF.

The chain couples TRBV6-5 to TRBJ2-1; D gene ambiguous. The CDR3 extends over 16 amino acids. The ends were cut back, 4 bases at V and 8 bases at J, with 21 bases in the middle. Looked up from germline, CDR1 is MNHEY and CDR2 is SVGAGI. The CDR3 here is CASSSGSWVAHYEQFF. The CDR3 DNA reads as TGTGCCAGCAGTTCCGGAAGTTGGGTGGCACACTATGAGCAGTTCTTC.

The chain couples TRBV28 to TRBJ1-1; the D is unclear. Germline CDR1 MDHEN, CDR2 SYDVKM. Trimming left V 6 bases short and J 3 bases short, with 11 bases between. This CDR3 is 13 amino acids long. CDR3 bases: TGTGCCAGCAGCTCGGACCTGGACACTGAAGCTTTCTTT. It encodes CASSSDLDTEAFF.

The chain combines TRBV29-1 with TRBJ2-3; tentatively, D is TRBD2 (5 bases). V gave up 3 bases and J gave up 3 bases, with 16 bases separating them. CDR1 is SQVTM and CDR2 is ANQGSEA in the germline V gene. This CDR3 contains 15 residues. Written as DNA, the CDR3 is TGCAGCGTTGACCGAAGTGCGGACTTGACAGATACGCAGTATTTT. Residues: CSVDRSADLTDTQYF.

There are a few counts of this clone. CDR3: CASSGPEGGPDEQYF. Here the CDR3 DNA reads TGTGCCAGCAGCGGACCCGAGGGGGGGCCAGACGAGCAGTACTTC. This sequence joins TRBV21-1 and TRBJ2-7; the D call in the table, TRBD2, was not verified against the DNA. TRBV21-1 is assigned pseudogene status. The CDR3 is made up of 15 amino acids.

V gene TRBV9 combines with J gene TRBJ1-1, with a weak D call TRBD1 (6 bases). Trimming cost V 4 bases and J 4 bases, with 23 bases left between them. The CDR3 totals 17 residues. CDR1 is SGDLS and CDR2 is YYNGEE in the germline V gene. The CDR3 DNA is TGTGCCAGCAGCCAGATCGGTCGGGACACCGGGGGCACTGAAGCTTTCTTT. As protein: CASSQIGRDTGGTEAFF.

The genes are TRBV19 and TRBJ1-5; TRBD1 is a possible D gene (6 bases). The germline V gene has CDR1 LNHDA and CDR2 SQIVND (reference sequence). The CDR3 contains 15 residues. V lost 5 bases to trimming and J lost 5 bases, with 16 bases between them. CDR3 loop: CASSGSGGLDQPQHF. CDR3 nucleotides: TGTGCCAGTAGTGGGTCCGGGGGCCTGGATCAGCCCCAGCATTTT.

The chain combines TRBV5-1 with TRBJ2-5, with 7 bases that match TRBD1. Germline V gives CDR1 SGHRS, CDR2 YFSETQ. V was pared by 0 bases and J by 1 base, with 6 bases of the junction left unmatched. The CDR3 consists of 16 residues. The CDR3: CASSLAQGQIQETQYF. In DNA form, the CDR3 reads TGCGCCAGCAGCTTGGCACAGGGGCAGATCCAAGAGACCCAGTACTTC.

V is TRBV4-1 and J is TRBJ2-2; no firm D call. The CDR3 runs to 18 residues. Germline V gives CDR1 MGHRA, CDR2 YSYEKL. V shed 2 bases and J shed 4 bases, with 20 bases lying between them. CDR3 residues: CASSQHPWSSMVTGELFF. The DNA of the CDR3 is TGCGCCAGCAGCCAACACCCGTGGTCGAGTATGGTCACCGGGGAGCTGTTTTTT.

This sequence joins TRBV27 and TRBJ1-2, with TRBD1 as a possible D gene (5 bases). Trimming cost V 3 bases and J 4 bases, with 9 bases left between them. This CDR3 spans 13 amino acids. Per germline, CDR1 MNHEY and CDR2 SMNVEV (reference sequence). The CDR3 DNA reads TGTGCCAGCAGTTTGGGGGAATTCTATGGCTACACCTTC. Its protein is CASSLGEFYGYTF.

The CDR3 loop is CASSIRLSGTANQPQHF. The CDR3 DNA reads as TGTGCCAGTAGTATAAGACTATCCGGGACCGCTAATCAGCCCCAGCATTTT. The rearrangement uses TRBV19 and TRBJ1-5; D is possibly TRBD1 (5 bases). In germline, CDR1 is LNHDA, CDR2 SQIVND (reference sequence). This CDR3 spans 17 amino acids. V was shortened by 2 bases and J by 4 bases, with 18 bases between the two germline ends. Full variable domain (missing parts from reference TRBV19 and TRBJ1-5): DGGITQSPKYLFRKEGQNVTLSCEQNLNHDAMYWYRQDPGQGLRLIYYSQIVNDFQKGDIAEGYSVSREKKESFPLTVTSAQKNPTAFYLCASSIRLSGTANQPQHFGDGTRLSIL.

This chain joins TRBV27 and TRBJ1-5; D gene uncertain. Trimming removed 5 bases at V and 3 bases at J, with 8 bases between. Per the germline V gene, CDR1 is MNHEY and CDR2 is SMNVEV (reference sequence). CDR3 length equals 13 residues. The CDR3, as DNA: TGTGCCAGCAGTCCCGGGATCAATCAGCCCCAGCATTTT. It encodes CASSPGINQPQHF.

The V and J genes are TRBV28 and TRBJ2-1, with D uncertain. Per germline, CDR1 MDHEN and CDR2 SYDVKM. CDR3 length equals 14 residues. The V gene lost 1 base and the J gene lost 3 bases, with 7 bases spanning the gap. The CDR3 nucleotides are TGTGCCAGCAGTTTATCACACAACTACAATGAGCAGTTCTTC. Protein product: CASSLSHNYNEQFF.